The sample holds a few counts of the clone carrying this T cell receptor beta chain. The data are from a study of CD8 T cells in ankylosing spondylitis. From the 5' RACE reads, TCRdb called clonotypes with MiXCR, one entry per CDR3 protein. The data contain some 340,000 distinct CDR3 sequences, roughly 14% of them singletons. V shed 4 bases, J shed 2 bases, and the junction held 8 bases outside the gene matches. CDR1 and CDR2 from the germline V gene are SGHRS and YFSETQ. The CDR3 is 15 residues long. The chain links TRBV5-1 to TRBJ2-7, with 8 bases lining up with TRBD1. The sequencing input was blood, either unsorted or a sorted T cell fraction (not recorded which). This sequence originates from a male donor with ankylosing spondylitis or in good health (not recorded which). The CDR3 is CASSPPTGVPYEQYF. CDR3 nucleotides: TGCGCCAGCAGCCCCCCGACAGGGGTCCCCTACGAGCAGTACTTC.